This T cell receptor (beta chain) emerged from a study of T cells in localized non-small cell lung cancer. Study observations and caveats: Within adjacent lung there appeared a median around 57 of the top 100 tumor clones. A single tumor region was sequenced, leaving heterogeneity possible. The highest T cell clonality was in uninvolved adjacent lung, above tumor.

Trimming left V 2 bases short and J 1 base short, with 15 bases between. There are 16 residues in the CDR3. CDR1 SGHRS and CDR2 YFSETQ come from the germline V gene. TCRdb keeps only in-frame clones here, not all; method: immunoSEQ multiplex PCR. This table holds roughly 71,000 clones, approximately 87% found once. This clone appeared a single time. The target antigen is unknown. The source material was peripheral blood, sampled before any cancer treatment. The genes are TRBV5-1 and TRBJ2-5; D may be TRBD1 (5 bases). The receptor was derived from a male donor older than 55 with stage III squamous cell lung carcinoma. The CDR3 spells CASSFFLGRAQETQYF. Written as DNA, the CDR3 is TGCGCCAGCAGCTTTTTTCTAGGCAGGGCCCAAGAGACCCAGTACTTC.